What follows are 28 T cell receptor beta chains derived from one specimen sequenced in a study of shared clonotypes between healthy human individuals. Method: immunoSEQ multiplex PCR; TCRdb's copy keeps in-frame clones and lacks some. There are 2.5 million or so clones in the sample; just over 90% occur only once, and over 0.12% lies in the top ten. The sample consisted of naive CD4+ T cells sorted from blood. The subset is: CD45RA+ positively selected. These receptors all stem from a man aged 18 to 35 in good health.

This chain joins TRBV9 and TRBJ1-1; 7 bases are shared with TRBD1. The J segment lost 9 bases and the V segment lost 4 bases, leaving 12 bases of the junction unmatched. CDR3 size: 14 residues. The germline V gene encodes CDR1 SGDLS and CDR2 YYNGEE. CDR3 sequence reads: CASSPQDRAGQAFF. In DNA, the CDR3 is TGTGCCAGCAGCCCACAAGACAGGGCTGGGCAAGCTTTCTTT.

The chain carries TRBV10-3 and TRBJ2-1; TRBD2 might be the D (5 bases). CDR3 size: 16 residues. Trimming removed 2 bases from V and 6 bases from J, with 17 bases in between. Germline V gene sequence: CDR1 ENHRY, CDR2 SYGVKD. As DNA, the CDR3 is TGTGCCATCAGTGAGGCCTTCGAGGGCTTGAGCAATGAGCAGTTCTTC. Translated: CAISEAFEGLSNEQFF.

V is TRBV5-6 and J is TRBJ2-7, with D hard to call. The CDR3 has 12 amino acids. V gave up 5 bases and J gave up 0 bases, with 6 bases separating them. CDR1 and CDR2 (germline): SGHDT, YYEEEE. CDR3 loop: CASSFSSYEQYF. The CDR3 DNA reads TGTGCCAGCAGTTTCAGCTCCTACGAGCAGTACTTC. Looking up the rest from reference TRBV5-6 and TRBJ2-7 gives the full variable domain: DAGVTQSPTHLIKTRGQQVTLRCSPKSGHDTVSWYQQALGQGPQFIFQYYEEEERQRGNFPDRFSGHQFPNYSSELNVNALLLGDSALYLCASSFSSYEQYFGPGTRLTVT.

The V and J genes are TRBV10-3 and TRBJ1-5; no clear D. Trimming took off 0 bases at V and 0 bases at J, with 6 bases between the two ends. This CDR3 contains 15 residues. Germline values: CDR1 ENHRY, CDR2 SYGVKD. The CDR3 loop reads CAISESQLSNQPQHF. As DNA, the CDR3 is TGTGCCATCAGTGAGTCTCAACTTAGCAATCAGCCCCAGCATTTT.

The chain uses TRBV4-3 and TRBJ2-1, with a possible D match to TRBD2 (5 bases). Germline V lookup: CDR1 LGHNA, CDR2 YSLEER. The CDR3 loop spans 13 amino acids. The ends were cut back, 2 bases at V and 12 bases at J, with 14 bases in the middle. DNA for the CDR3: TGCGCCAGCAGCCAAAGCAGCGGCCGCGGGCAGTTCTTC. Translation: CASSQSSGRGQFF.

The chain has TRBV5-5 and TRBJ1-1; TRBD1 matches at 7 bases. V lost 4 bases to trimming and J lost 1 base; unmatched junction nucleotides: 4. This CDR3 comprises 14 residues. Germline CDR1 SGHKS, CDR2 YYEKEE (reference sequence). The CDR3 DNA reads as TGTGCCAGCAGCCTGGGACAGAGGAACACTGAAGCTTTCTTT. Protein product: CASSLGQRNTEAFF.

The chain employs TRBV7-3 and TRBJ1-2; the match to TRBD1 covers 9 bases. Germline CDR1 and CDR2: SGHTA and FQGTGA. V lost 5 bases and J lost 5; bases outside the gene matches: 9. The CDR3 is 15 residues long. CDR3 DNA sequence: TGTGCCAGCAGCATCACCGGGACAGGGCCTTATGGCTACACCTTC. Translating gives CASSITGTGPYGYTF.

Notes on this clone: This sample includes further DNA sequences coding for the same CDR3. The CDR3 loop reads CASSYSRGGNEQYF. Here the CDR3 DNA reads TGTGCCAGCAGTTACTCACGAGGGGGGAACGAGCAGTACTTC. The chain joins TRBV6-5 to TRBJ2-7; D may match TRBD1 or TRBD2 (6 bases each). The CDR3 covers 14 residues. The germline gives CDR1 MNHEY, CDR2 SVGAGI. Trimming cost V 0 bases and J 5 bases, with 11 bases left between them.

J is TRBJ1-2 and V is TRBV6-5, with D unclear. This CDR3 is 14 amino acids long. Germline values: CDR1 MNHEY, CDR2 SVGAGI. V lost 1 base and J lost 6, with 12 bases in between. The CDR3 DNA reads as TGTGCCAGCAGTTACTTATCGGGCAGCCATGGCTACACCTTC. It specifies CASSYLSGSHGYTF.

On this clone: Different DNA sequences within this sample yield the same CDR3. The chain has TRBV11-2 and TRBJ1-5; the match to TRBD1 covers 7 bases. The CDR3 contains 15 residues. CDR1 is SGHAT and CDR2 is FQNNGV in the germline V gene. Losses at the gene ends were 1 base for V and 4 bases for J; bases not matched to a gene: 4. The CDR3 region is CASSLAPGGNQPQHF. The CDR3 nucleotides read TGTGCCAGCAGCTTAGCACCAGGGGGAAATCAGCCCCAGCATTTT.

This sequence joins TRBV6-6 and TRBJ1-3; no clear D gene. The CDR3 length is 14 residues. Germline loops: CDR1 MNHNY, CDR2 SVGAGI (reference sequence). V was pared by 2 bases and J by 4 bases, with 9 bases between. Here the CDR3 reads CASSYDLRGNTIYF. As DNA, the CDR3 is TGTGCCAGCAGTTACGATCTGAGGGGAAACACCATATATTTT.

This chain joins TRBV5-1 and TRBJ2-2; 14 nucleotides match TRBD2. Germline loops: CDR1 SGHRS, CDR2 YFSETQ. V was pared by 4 bases and J by 6 bases, with 8 bases of the junction left unmatched. The CDR3 runs to 17 residues. CDR3 sequence: CASSAGLAGASPGELFF. The CDR3 bases are TGCGCCAGCAGCGCGGGACTAGCGGGGGCCTCCCCCGGGGAGCTGTTTTTT.

The chain is built from TRBV5-1 and TRBJ2-7; D may be TRBD1 (6 bases). V was clipped by 0 bases and J by 3 bases, with 16 bases between them. Germline values: CDR1 SGHRS, CDR2 YFSETQ. The CDR3 length is 16 residues. CDR3 coding DNA: TGCGCCAGCAGCTTGGGGTCAGGACAGAGGGACTACGAGCAGTACTTC. Its protein product is CASSLGSGQRDYEQYF.

This chain connects TRBV4-1 to TRBJ1-3; D is unresolved. The ends were cut back, 2 bases at V and 2 bases at J, with 10 bases in the middle. The CDR3 loop spans 15 amino acids. Looked up from germline, CDR1 is MGHRA and CDR2 is YSYEKL. CDR3 sequence reads: CASSQLGEAGNTIYF. The CDR3 bases are TGCGCCAGCAGCCAATTGGGCGAGGCTGGAAACACCATATATTTT.

V usage is TRBV2 and J usage is TRBJ2-5; TRBD2 might be the D (5 bases). The CDR3 extends over 15 amino acids. Germline V gene data show CDR1 as SNHLY and CDR2 as FYNNEI. The V and J ends lost 2 bases and 5 bases respectively, with 15 bases between them. CDR3 amino acids: CASSETLGRQETQYF. The CDR3 coding sequence is TGTGCCAGCAGTGAAACACTAGGACGCCAGGAGACCCAGTACTTC.

This clone appeared once. The V and J genes are TRBV7-2 and TRBJ1-1; D gene uncertain. Germline CDR1 and CDR2: SGHTA and FQGNSA. Trimming pared 5 bases from V and 7 bases from J, leaving 17 bases between. This CDR3 has 14 amino acids. The CDR3 protein is CASSPAGKRGEAFF. Here the CDR3 DNA reads TGTGCCAGCAGCCCTGCGGGGAAGCGGGGTGAAGCTTTCTTT.

The CDR3 DNA follows: TGTGCCAGCAGCTTGGTCAAGTACCAAGAGACCCAGTACTTC. As protein: CASSLVKYQETQYF. V gene TRBV5-6 combines with J gene TRBJ2-5; D uncertain. The V end was cut by 0 bases, the J end by 0 bases, with 6 bases between. The CDR3 contains 14 residues. Germline V gene sequence: CDR1 SGHDT, CDR2 YYEEEE.

This clone was counted once. The rearrangement joins TRBV6-1 to TRBJ1-4, with a possible D match to TRBD1 (6 bases). From germline, CDR1 is MNHNS and CDR2 SASEGT. Trimming took off 2 bases at V and 7 bases at J, with 14 bases between the two ends. The CDR3 runs to 15 residues. CDR3 nucleotides: TGTGCCAGCAGTGAAAACCCAGGGGTGGCTGAAAAACTGTTTTTT. Protein product: CASSENPGVAEKLFF.

The V and J genes are TRBV11-2 and TRBJ1-4, with TRBD1 as a possible D gene (6 bases). Trimming removed 6 bases from V and 5 bases from J, with 19 bases in between. Germline CDR1 SGHAT, CDR2 FQNNGV. This CDR3 is 16 amino acids long. The CDR3 region has the DNA TGTGCCAGCAGTTTAACGGGGCGACAGGCGAATGAAAAACTGTTTTTT. Translated, it gives CASSLTGRQANEKLFF. Using reference TRBV11-2 and TRBJ1-4 for the parts outside the CDR3, the full variable domain is EAGVAQSPRYKIIEKRQSVAFWCNPISGHATLYWYQQILGQGPKLLIQFQNNGVVDDSQLPKDRFSAERLKGVDSTLKIQPAKLEDSAVYLCASSLTGRQANEKLFFGSGTQLSVL.

This chain uses TRBV4-1 with TRBJ2-2; possible D gene TRBD1, 5 bases. The V and J ends lost 1 base and 4 bases respectively, with 16 bases between them. This CDR3 has 17 residues. Germline CDR1 reads MGHRA; CDR2 reads YSYEKL. This CDR3 is CASSQVGITGPTGELFF. CDR3 coding DNA: TGCGCCAGCAGCCAAGTGGGTATAACAGGTCCCACCGGGGAGCTGTTTTTT.

For the CDR3, the DNA is TGTGCCAGCAGCTTTGGACAGTCAAACAATCAGCCCCAGCATTTT. It specifies CASSFGQSNNQPQHF. The V and J genes are TRBV2 and TRBJ1-5, with TRBD1 as a possible D gene (6 bases). V was pared by 6 bases and J by 3 bases, with 15 bases between. This CDR3 region has 15 residues. CDR1 is SNHLY, CDR2 FYNNEI, per germline.

The V gene is TRBV30, the J gene TRBJ2-5, with a possible D match to TRBD1 (5 bases). The CDR3 loop spans 15 amino acids. V shed 1 base and J shed 1 base, with 13 bases lying between them. CDR1 is GTSNPN and CDR2 is SVGIG in the germline V gene (reference sequence). CDR3 nucleotides: TGTGCCTGGAGTGAAGGGGTCCAGTTCCAAGAGACCCAGTACTTC. Translation gives CAWSEGVQFQETQYF.

V usage is TRBV21-1 and J usage is TRBJ2-3; the listed D gene, TRBD1, was not tested against the DNA. TRBV21-1 is labeled a pseudogene. This CDR3 spans 16 amino acids. CDR3: CASSKNCAGEIYTQYF. In nucleotides, the CDR3 is TGTGCCAGCAGCAAAAACTGCGCAGGGGAAATCTATACGCAGTATTTT.

The V call is TRBV2, the J call TRBJ2-1, with 11 nucleotides matching TRBD2. The V segment lost 5 bases and the J segment 6 bases; nucleotides outside the gene matches: 9. Germline CDR1 SNHLY, CDR2 FYNNEI. The CDR3 runs 16 residues. CDR3 protein: CASSPQGLAGGNEQFF. In DNA form, the CDR3 reads TGTGCCAGCAGTCCCCAAGGGCTAGCGGGGGGCAATGAGCAGTTCTTC.

The CDR3 bases are TGTGCCAGCAGGTCCGGGGGGGGTCCTAATGAAAAACTGTTTTTT. It encodes CASRSGGGPNEKLFF. The V call is TRBV7-6, the J call TRBJ1-4; D possibly corresponds to TRBD1 (5 bases). V was shortened by 6 bases and J by 3 bases, with 14 bases between the two germline ends. CDR1 is SGHVS, CDR2 FNYEAQ, per germline. The CDR3 totals 15 residues.

This clone has only one observation. The chain recombines TRBV7-2 with TRBJ2-7; 7 bases align to TRBD2. There are 15 residues in the CDR3. V lost 1 base, J lost 4 bases, and 7 bases stayed unmatched. The germline gives CDR1 SGHTA, CDR2 FQGNSA. DNA for the CDR3: TGTGCCAGCAGCTTAGGGGCGGGAGTTCGGTACGAGCAGTACTTC. Translating gives CASSLGAGVRYEQYF.

V and J are TRBV5-1 and TRBJ2-1, with D hard to call. The germline V and J ends were trimmed by 0 bases and 2 bases, with 6 bases remaining between them. CDR3 size: 14 residues. CDR1 is SGHRS, CDR2 YFSETQ, per germline. In nucleotides, the CDR3 is TGCGCCAGCAGCTTGGACAACCCCTACAATGAGCAGTTCTTC. Translated: CASSLDNPYNEQFF.

V is TRBV5-6 and J is TRBJ2-7; the D gene is possibly TRBD2 (6 bases). CDR1 is SGHDT and CDR2 is YYEEEE in the germline V gene. There are 13 residues in the CDR3. V was shortened by 4 bases and J by 3 bases, with 11 bases between the two germline ends. CDR3 protein: CASSPGLIYEQYF. CDR3 coding DNA: TGTGCCAGCAGCCCGGGACTCATCTACGAGCAGTACTTC.